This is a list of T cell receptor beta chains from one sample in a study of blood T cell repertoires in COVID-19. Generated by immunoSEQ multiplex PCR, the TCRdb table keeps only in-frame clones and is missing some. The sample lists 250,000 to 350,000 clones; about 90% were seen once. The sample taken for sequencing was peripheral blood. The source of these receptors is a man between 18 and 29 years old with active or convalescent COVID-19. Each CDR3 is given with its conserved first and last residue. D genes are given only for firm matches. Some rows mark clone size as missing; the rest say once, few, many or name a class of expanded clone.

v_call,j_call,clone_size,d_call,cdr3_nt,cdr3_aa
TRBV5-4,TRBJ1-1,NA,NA,TGTGCCAGCAGCTCCGGGATCCCGGTCGTTGAAGCTTTCTTT,CASSSGIPVVEAFF
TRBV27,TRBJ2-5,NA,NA,TGTGCCAGCAGTTTGGGCCGCAGGGGACCTTACCAAGAGACCCAGTACTTC,CASSLGRRGPYQETQYF
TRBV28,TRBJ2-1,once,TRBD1,TGTGCCAGCGAATCCGGGACAGGGTCCTACAATGAGCAGTTCTTC,CASESGTGSYNEQFF
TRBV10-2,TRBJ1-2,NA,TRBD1,TGCGCCAGCAGTTCCGGGACAGGTTCCTATGGCTACACCTTC,CASSSGTGSYGYTF
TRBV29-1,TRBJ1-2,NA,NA,TGCAGCGTTGAAGGGGGGGGCGATGGCTACACCTTC,CSVEGGGDGYTF
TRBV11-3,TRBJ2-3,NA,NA,TGTGCCAGCAGCTTATCCCTTAGGGGCGCGCAGTATTTT,CASSLSLRGAQYF
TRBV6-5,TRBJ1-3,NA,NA,TGTGCCAGCAGTTCGTACTCTGGAAACACCATATATTTT,CASSSYSGNTIYF
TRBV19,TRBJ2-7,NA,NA,TGTGCCAGTAGTATGAGTGCCGGACACCAGATACCCTACGAGCAGTACTTC,CASSMSAGHQIPYEQYF
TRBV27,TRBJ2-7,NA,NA,TGTGCCAGTTTCGCAAGGGGCTCCTCCTACGAGCAGTACTTC,CASFARGSSYEQYF
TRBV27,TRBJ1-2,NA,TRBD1,TGTGCCAGCAGTTTCGGGGACAGGGGCTATGGCTACACCTTC,CASSFGDRGYGYTF
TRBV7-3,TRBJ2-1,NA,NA,TGTGCCAGCAGCTTAACGCCAGGTGACTCCTACAATGAGCAGTTCTTC,CASSLTPGDSYNEQFF
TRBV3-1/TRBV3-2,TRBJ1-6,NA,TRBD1,TGTGCCAGCAGCAACCGGGACAGGGGAAGGTCACCCCTCCACTTT,CASSNRDRGRSPLHF
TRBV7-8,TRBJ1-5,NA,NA,TGTGCCAGCAGCTTATTCCAGGGCCCGGTGGAGCCCCAGCATTTT,CASSLFQGPVEPQHF
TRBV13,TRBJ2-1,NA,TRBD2,TGTGCCAGCAGCTTATTTGCGGGAGGGTCCTACAATGAGCAGTTCTTC,CASSLFAGGSYNEQFF
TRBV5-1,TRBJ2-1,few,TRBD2,TGCGCCAGCAGCTTGGTTAGCGGGAGCTACAATGAGCAGTTCTTC,CASSLVSGSYNEQFF
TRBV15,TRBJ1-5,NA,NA,TGTGCCACCAGCAGAGGTTGGGGCGGCTCCAGTTATAGCAATCAGCCCCAGCATTTT,CATSRGWGGSSYSNQPQHF
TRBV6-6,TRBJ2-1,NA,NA,TGTGCCAGCAGTCTGGCGGACAGATACGGTTTCTACAATGAGCAGTTCTTC,CASSLADRYGFYNEQFF
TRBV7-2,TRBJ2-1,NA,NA,TGTGCCAGCAGCCCGGGGAGCAGAAACAATGAGCAGTTCTTC,CASSPGSRNNEQFF
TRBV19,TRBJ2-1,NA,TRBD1,TGTGCCAGTAGTATAGGTGGACAGGGGGTGGGTAATGAGCAGTTCTTC,CASSIGGQGVGNEQFF
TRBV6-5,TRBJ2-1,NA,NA,TGTGCCAGCAGTTACTCGCAGATTCCAGTAGCCCATGAGCAGTTCTTC,CASSYSQIPVAHEQFF
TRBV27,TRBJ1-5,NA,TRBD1,TGTGCCAGCAGTTCGGGGACAGGGGGCAATCAGCCCCAGCATTTT,CASSSGTGGNQPQHF
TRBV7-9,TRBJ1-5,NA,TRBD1,TGTGCCAGCAGCTCGGGACAGGGGCTTCAGCCCCAGCATTTT,CASSSGQGLQPQHF
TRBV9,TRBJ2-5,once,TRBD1,TGTGCCAGCAGCGCCGGGACAGGGGGCGGCGGGGAGACCCAGTACTTC,CASSAGTGGGGETQYF
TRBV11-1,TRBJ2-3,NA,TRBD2,TGTGCCAGCAGCTTAGCGGGGGGGTCAGATACGCAGTATTTT,CASSLAGGSDTQYF
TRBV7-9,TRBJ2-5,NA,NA,TGTGCCAGCAGCCTCATGGGAGGAGTAGGGACCCAGTACTTC,CASSLMGGVGTQYF
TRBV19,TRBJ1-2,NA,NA,TGTGCCAGTAGTATAGTCGCGGAATCAAAACGTGGCTACACCTTC,CASSIVAESKRGYTF
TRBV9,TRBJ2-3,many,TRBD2,TGTGCCAGCAGCGACGGGGGGTATATCACAGATACGCAGTATTTT,CASSDGGYITDTQYF
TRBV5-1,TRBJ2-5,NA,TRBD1,TGCGCCAGCAGATTACAGGGGGCGCAAGAGACCCAGTACTTC,CASRLQGAQETQYF
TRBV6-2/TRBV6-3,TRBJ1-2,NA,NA,TGTGCCAGCAGTTACGACAGCTATAACTATGGCTACACCTTC,CASSYDSYNYGYTF
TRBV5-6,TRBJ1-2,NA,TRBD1,TGTGCCAGCAGCTTGGCGACAGGGAGTGGCTATGGCTACACCTTC,CASSLATGSGYGYTF
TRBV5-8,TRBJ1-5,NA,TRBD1,TGTGCCAGCAGCCGGGGACAGGGGGTTTATCAGCCCCAGCATTTT,CASSRGQGVYQPQHF